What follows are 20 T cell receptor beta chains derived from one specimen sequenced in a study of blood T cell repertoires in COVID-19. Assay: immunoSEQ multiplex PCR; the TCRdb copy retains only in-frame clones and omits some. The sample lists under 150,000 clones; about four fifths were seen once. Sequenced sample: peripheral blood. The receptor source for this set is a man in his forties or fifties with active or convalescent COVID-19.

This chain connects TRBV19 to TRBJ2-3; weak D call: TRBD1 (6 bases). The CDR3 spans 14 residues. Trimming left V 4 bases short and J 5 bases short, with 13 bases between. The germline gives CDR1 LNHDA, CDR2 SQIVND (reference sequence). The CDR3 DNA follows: TGTGCCAGTAGTACCTCGGACAGAGGAGATACGCAGTATTTT. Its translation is CASSTSDRGDTQYF.

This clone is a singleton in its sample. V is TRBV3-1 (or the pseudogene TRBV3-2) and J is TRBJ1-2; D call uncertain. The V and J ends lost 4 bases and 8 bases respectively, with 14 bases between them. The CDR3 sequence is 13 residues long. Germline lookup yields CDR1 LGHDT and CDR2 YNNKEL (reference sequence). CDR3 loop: CASSPSRQEGYTF. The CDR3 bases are TGTGCCAGCAGCCCTAGCCGTCAGGAGGGCTACACCTTC.

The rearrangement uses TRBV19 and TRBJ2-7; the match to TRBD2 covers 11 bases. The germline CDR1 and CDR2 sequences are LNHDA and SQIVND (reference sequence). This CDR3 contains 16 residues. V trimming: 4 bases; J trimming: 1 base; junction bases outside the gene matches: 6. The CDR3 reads CASSTSGTSGSYEQYF. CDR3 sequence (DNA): TGTGCCAGTAGTACATCAGGGACTAGCGGTTCCTACGAGCAGTACTTC.

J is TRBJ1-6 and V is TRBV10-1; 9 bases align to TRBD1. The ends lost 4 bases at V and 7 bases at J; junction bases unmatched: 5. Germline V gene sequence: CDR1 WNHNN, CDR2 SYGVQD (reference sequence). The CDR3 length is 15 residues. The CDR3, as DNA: TGCGCCAGCAGTGCCTCAGGGACAGGGAATTCACCCCTCCACTTT. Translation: CASSASGTGNSPLHF.

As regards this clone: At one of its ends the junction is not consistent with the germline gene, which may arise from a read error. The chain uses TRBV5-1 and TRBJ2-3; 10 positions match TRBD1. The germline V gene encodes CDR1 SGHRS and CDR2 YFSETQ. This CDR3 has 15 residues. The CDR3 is CASSLDRGGPDTQYF. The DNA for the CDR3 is TGCGCCAGCAGTTTGGACAGGGGGGGCCCAGATACGCAGTATTTT.

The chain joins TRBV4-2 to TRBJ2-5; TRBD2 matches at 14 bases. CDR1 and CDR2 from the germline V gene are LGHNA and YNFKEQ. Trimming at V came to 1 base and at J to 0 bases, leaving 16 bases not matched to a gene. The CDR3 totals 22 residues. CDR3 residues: CASSQAPAGGTSGGLYQETQYF. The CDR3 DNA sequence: TGTGCCAGCAGCCAAGCCCCTGCCGGGGGGACTAGCGGGGGCCTGTACCAAGAGACCCAGTACTTC.

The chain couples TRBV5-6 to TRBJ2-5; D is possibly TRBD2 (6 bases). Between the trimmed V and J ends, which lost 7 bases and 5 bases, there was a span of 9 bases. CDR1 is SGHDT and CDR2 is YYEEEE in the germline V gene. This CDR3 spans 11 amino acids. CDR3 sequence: CASRRGETQYF. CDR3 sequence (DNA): TGTGCCAGCCGCCGGGGGGAGACCCAGTACTTC.

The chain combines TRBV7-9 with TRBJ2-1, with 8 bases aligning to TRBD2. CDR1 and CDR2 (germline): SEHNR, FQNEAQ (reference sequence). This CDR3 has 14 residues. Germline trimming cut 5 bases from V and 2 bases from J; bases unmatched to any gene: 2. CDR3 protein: CASSGSGAYNEQFF. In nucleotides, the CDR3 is TGTGCCAGCAGCGGTAGCGGGGCCTACAATGAGCAGTTCTTC. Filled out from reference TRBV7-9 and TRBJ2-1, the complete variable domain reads DTGVSQNPRHKITKRGQNVTFRCDPISEHNRLYWYRQTLGQGPEFLTYFQNEAQLEKSRLLSDRFSAERPKGSFSTLEIQRTEQGDSAMYLCASSGSGAYNEQFFGPGTRLTVL.

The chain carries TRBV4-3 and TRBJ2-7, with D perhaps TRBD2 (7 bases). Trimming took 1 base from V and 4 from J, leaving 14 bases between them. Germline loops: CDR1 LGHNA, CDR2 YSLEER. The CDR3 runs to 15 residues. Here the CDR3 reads CASSQVQGRVYEQYF. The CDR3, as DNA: TGCGCCAGCAGCCAAGTTCAGGGGAGGGTTTACGAGCAGTACTTC.

The CDR3 protein is CASSYYGQRMNSAEAFF. DNA for the CDR3: TGTGCCAGCAGTTACTATGGACAAAGGATGAACAGCGCTGAAGCTTTCTTT. This chain connects TRBV6-2 or TRBV6-3 to TRBJ1-1, with D possibly TRBD1 on 5 matching bases. CDR3 length: 17 residues. V gave up 1 base and J gave up 6 bases, with 21 bases separating them. Germline CDR1 MNHEY, CDR2 SVGEGT.

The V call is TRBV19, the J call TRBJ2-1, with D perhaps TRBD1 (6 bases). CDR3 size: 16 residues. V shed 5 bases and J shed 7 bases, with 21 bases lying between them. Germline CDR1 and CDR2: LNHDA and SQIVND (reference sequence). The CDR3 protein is CASSEQGTLLANEQFF. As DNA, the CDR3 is TGTGCCAGTAGTGAACAGGGCACCCTGTTGGCTAATGAGCAGTTCTTC.

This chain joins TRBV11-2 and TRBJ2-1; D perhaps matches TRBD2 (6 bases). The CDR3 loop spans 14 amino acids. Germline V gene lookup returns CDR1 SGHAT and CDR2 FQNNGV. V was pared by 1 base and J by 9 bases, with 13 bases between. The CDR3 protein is CASSLVGTRGEQFF. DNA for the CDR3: TGTGCCAGCAGCTTAGTCGGGACTCGGGGTGAGCAGTTCTTC.

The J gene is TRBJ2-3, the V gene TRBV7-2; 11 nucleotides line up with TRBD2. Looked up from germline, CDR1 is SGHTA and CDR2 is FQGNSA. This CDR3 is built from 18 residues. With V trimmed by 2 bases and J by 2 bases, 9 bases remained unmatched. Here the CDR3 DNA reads TGTGCCAGCAGCTTAAGTCTAGCGGGGGGCCGACTCACAGATACGCAGTATTTT. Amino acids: CASSLSLAGGRLTDTQYF.

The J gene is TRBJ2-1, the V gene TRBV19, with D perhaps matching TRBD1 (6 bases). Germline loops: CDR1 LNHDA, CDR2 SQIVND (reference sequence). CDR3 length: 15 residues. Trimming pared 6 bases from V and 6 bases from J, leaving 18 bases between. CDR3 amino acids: CASRIPGQASNEQFF. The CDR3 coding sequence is TGTGCCAGTAGGATTCCGGGACAAGCCTCCAATGAGCAGTTCTTC.

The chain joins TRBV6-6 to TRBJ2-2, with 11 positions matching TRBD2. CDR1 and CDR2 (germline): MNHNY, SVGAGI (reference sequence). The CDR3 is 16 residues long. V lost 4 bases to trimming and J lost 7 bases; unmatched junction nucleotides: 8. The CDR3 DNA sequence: TGTGCCAGCAGTTCCTATAGCGGGGGGGCCGGCGGGGAGCTGTTTTTT. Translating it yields CASSSYSGGAGGELFF.

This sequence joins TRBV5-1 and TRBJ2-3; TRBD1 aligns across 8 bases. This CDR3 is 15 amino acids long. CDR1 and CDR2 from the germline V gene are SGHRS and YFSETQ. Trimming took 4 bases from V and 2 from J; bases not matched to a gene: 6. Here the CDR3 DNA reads TGCGCCAGCAGCCTTAGACAGGGGTACACAGATACGCAGTATTTT. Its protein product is CASSLRQGYTDTQYF.

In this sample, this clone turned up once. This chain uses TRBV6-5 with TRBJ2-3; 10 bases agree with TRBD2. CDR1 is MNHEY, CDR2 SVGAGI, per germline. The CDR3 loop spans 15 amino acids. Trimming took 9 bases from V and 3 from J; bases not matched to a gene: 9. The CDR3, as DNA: TGTGCCAGTGCCAGCGGGGGGGCCATGACAGATACGCAGTATTTT. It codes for CASASGGAMTDTQYF.

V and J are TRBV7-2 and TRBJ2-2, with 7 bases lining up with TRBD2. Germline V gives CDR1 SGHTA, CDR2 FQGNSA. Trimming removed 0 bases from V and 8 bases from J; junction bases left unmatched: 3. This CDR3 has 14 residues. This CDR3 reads CASSLAGLTGELFF. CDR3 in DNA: TGTGCCAGCAGCTTAGCGGGACTAACGGGGGAGCTGTTTTTT.

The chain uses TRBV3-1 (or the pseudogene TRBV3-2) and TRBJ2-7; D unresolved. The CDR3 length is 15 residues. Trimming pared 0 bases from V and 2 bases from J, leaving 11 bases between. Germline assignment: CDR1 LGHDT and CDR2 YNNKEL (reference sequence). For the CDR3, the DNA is TGTGCCAGCAGCCAAGACAACAGTCCTCCCTACGAGCAGTACTTC. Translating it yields CASSQDNSPPYEQYF.

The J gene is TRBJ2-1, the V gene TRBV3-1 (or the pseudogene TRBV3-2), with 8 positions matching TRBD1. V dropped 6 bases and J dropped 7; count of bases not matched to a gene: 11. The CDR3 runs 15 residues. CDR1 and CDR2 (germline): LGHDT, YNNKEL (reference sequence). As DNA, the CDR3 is TGTGCCAGCAGACCCGACAGGGGAAGAGGGAATGAGCAGTTCTTC. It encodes CASRPDRGRGNEQFF.